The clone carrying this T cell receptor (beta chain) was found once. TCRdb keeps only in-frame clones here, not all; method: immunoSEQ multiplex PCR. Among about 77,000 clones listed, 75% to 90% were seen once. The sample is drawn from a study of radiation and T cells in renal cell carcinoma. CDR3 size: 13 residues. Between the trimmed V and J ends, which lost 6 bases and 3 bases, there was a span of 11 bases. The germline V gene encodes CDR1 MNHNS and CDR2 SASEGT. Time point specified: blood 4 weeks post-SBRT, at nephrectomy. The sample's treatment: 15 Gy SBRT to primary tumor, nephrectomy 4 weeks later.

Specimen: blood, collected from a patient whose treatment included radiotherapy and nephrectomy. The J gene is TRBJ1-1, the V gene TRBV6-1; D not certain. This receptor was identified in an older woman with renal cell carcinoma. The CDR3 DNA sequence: TGTGCCAGCAGGGCTGGCGGTTACACTGAAGCTTTCTTT. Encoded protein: CASRAGGYTEAFF.